The 20 T cell receptor beta chains below were found in one sample sequenced in a study of CD8 T cells in ankylosing spondylitis. TCRdb independently ran MiXCR on the 5' RACE reads; one entry per CDR3 protein. Of tens of thousands of distinct CDR3 sequences listed, around 26% were seen once; the top ten hold roughly 59%. Sequenced sample: blood, either unsorted or a sorted T cell fraction (not recorded which). The receptors here all came from a male donor with ankylosing spondylitis or in good health (not recorded which).

This clonotype was counted only a few times. The V and J genes are TRBV7-3 and TRBJ2-3; D unclear. Per the germline V gene, CDR1 is SGHTA and CDR2 is FQGTGA. Trimming pared 7 bases from V and 6 bases from J, leaving 11 bases between. The CDR3 length is 12 residues. The CDR3 here is CASNVVSDTQYF. In DNA form, the CDR3 reads TGTGCCAGCAATGTCGTTAGCGATACGCAGTATTTT.

This clonotype was recorded a few times. The chain joins TRBV6-1 to TRBJ2-2; the D gene is possibly TRBD2 (6 bases). The germline CDR1 and CDR2 sequences are MNHNS and SASEGT. Trimming took 5 bases from V and 1 from J, leaving 8 bases between them. The CDR3 length is 14 residues. The CDR3 coding sequence is TGTGCCAGCAGTCGGAGGGGGAACACCGGGGAGCTGTTTTTT. Translation gives CASSRRGNTGELFF.

The rearrangement joins TRBV18 to TRBJ2-7; 10 bases match TRBD2. Germline lookup yields CDR1 KGHSH and CDR2 LQKENI. V lost 3 bases and J lost 4; bases outside the gene matches: 3. The CDR3 spans 14 residues. CDR3 loop: CASSPGLAEYEQYF. The CDR3 bases are TGTGCCAGCTCACCCGGACTAGCGGAATACGAGCAGTACTTC.

A few counts support this clonotype. The chain joins TRBV20-1 to TRBJ2-3; tentatively, D is TRBD1 (5 bases). CDR3 length: 13 amino acids. With 2 bases removed from V and 6 bases from J, the gap between germline ends came to 12 bases. The V gene's germline CDR1 is DFQATT and CDR2 SNEGSKA (reference sequence). This CDR3 reads CSARKGIQDTQYF. The DNA for the CDR3 is TGCAGTGCTAGAAAGGGGATTCAGGATACGCAGTATTTT.

CDR3 nucleotide sequence: TGCGCCAGCAGTGGGAGCAGCCGCACAGATACGCAGTATTTT. This sequence encodes CASSGSSRTDTQYF. The chain is built from TRBV5-1 and TRBJ2-3; TRBD2 is a possible D gene (5 bases). Germline V gene sequence: CDR1 SGHRS, CDR2 YFSETQ. Trimming cost V 5 bases and J 1 base, with 11 bases left between them. The length of the CDR3 is 14 residues.

The chain employs TRBV20-1 and TRBJ1-1; D not certain. Germline V gene sequence: CDR1 DFQATT, CDR2 SNEGSKA (reference sequence). CDR3 length: 16 amino acids. V was trimmed by 3 bases and J by 0 bases, leaving 17 bases between them. Here the CDR3 reads CSASGGSPIMNTEAFF. The CDR3 region has the DNA TGCAGTGCTAGCGGTGGCAGCCCAATAATGAACACTGAAGCTTTCTTT.

This chain joins TRBV7-9 and TRBJ2-1; D not resolved. The CDR3 has 15 residues. V gave up 5 bases and J gave up 6 bases, with 17 bases separating them. CDR1 is SEHNR, CDR2 FQNEAQ, per germline (reference sequence). The CDR3 DNA reads as TGTGCCAGCAGCCCAAAGACACCCTTGGGCAATGAGCAGTTCTTC. It codes for CASSPKTPLGNEQFF. Drawing the rest from reference TRBV7-9 and TRBJ2-1, the complete variable domain is DTGVSQNPRHKITKRGQNVTFRCDPISEHNRLYWYRQTLGQGPEFLTYFQNEAQLEKSRLLSDRFSAERPKGSFSTLEIQRTEQGDSAMYLCASSPKTPLGNEQFFGPGTRLTVL.

This chain connects TRBV20-1 to TRBJ1-2, with 10 bases lining up with TRBD1. The CDR3 sequence is 16 residues long. Germline V lookup: CDR1 DFQATT, CDR2 SNEGSKA (reference sequence). The ends lost 1 base at V and 1 base at J; junction bases unmatched: 6. The chain's CDR3 is CSARGTGGSGNYGYTF. CDR3 DNA: TGCAGTGCTAGAGGGACAGGGGGTAGTGGTAACTATGGCTACACCTTC.

This clonotype was observed a few times. The J gene is TRBJ2-7, the V gene TRBV6-5, with a weak D call TRBD1 (6 bases). Trimming stripped 1 base from V and 3 bases from J, with 10 bases between. CDR1 is MNHEY, CDR2 SVGAGI, per germline. The CDR3 loop spans 14 amino acids. The CDR3 sequence is CASSYFSGVYEQYF. The CDR3 DNA follows: TGTGCCAGCAGTTACTTTTCAGGGGTCTACGAGCAGTACTTC.

This clonotype was picked up a small number of times. The chain is built from TRBV13 and TRBJ2-7; 8 positions agree with TRBD1. Germline values: CDR1 PRHDT, CDR2 FYEKMQ (reference sequence). The CDR3 is made up of 19 amino acids. V was clipped by 3 bases and J by 3 bases; unmatched bases: 19. The CDR3 region has the DNA TGTGCCAGCAGCTTCCCCGGGAGCTTCTTGCGGGACAGGCTCTACGAGCAGTACGTC. Its protein product is CASSFPGSFLRDRLYEQYV.

The chain carries TRBV5-1 and TRBJ1-4; D is unresolved. This CDR3 region has 12 residues. The germline V gene encodes CDR1 SGHRS and CDR2 YFSETQ. The ends were cut back, 5 bases at V and 4 bases at J, with 6 bases in the middle. CDR3 nucleotide sequence: TGCGCCAGCAGACAGAATAATGAAAAACTGTTTTTT. This sequence encodes CASRQNNEKLFF.

This clonotype is a singleton in its sample. CDR3 in amino acids: CASSLIAHPSGRTGELFF. The CDR3 bases are TGTGCCAGCAGCTTAATTGCCCACCCTAGCGGGCGTACCGGGGAGCTGTTTTTT. The chain employs TRBV7-3 and TRBJ2-2, with TRBD2 matching 8 bases. The V gene's germline CDR1 is SGHTA and CDR2 FQGTGA. V shed 1 base, J shed 5 bases, and the junction held 12 bases outside the gene matches. The CDR3 is 18 residues long. Combining the CDR3 with reference TRBV7-3 and TRBJ2-2 gives the whole variable domain GAGVSQTPSNKVTEKGKYVELRCDPISGHTALYWYRQSLGQGPEFLIYFQGTGAADDSGLPNDRFFAVRPEGSVSTLKIQRTERGDSAVYLCASSLIAHPSGRTGELFFGEGSRLTVL.

The chain uses TRBV20-1 and TRBJ1-5; D not resolved. This CDR3 comprises 14 residues. CDR1 is DFQATT and CDR2 is SNEGSKA in the germline V gene (reference sequence). V shed 0 bases and J shed 4 bases, with 10 bases lying between them. CDR3 residues: CSARDRFGNQPQHF. CDR3 coding DNA: TGCAGTGCTAGAGATCGTTTCGGTAATCAGCCCCAGCATTTT.

This clonotype was found many times. The chain is built from TRBV5-1 and TRBJ2-2, with no clear D. The CDR3 spans 15 residues. Trimming stripped 0 bases from V and 0 bases from J, with 6 bases between. The germline V gene has CDR1 SGHRS and CDR2 YFSETQ. This CDR3 reads CASSLDPTNTGELFF. Here the CDR3 DNA reads TGCGCCAGCAGCTTGGACCCTACGAACACCGGGGAGCTGTTTTTT.

This clonotype was seen a few times. The V call is TRBV7-9, the J call TRBJ1-3, with D possibly TRBD1 on 5 matching bases. Between the trimmed V and J ends, which lost 3 bases and 0 bases, there was a span of 12 bases. CDR1 is SEHNR and CDR2 is FQNEAQ in the germline V gene (reference sequence). The CDR3 totals 16 residues. The CDR3 reads CASSFRDASSGNTIYF. The CDR3 DNA is TGTGCCAGCAGCTTCCGGGACGCAAGCTCTGGAAACACCATATATTTT. Combining the CDR3 with reference TRBV7-9 and TRBJ1-3 gives the whole variable domain DTGVSQNPRHKITKRGQNVTFRCDPISEHNRLYWYRQTLGQGPEFLTYFQNEAQLEKSRLLSDRFSAERPKGSFSTLEIQRTEQGDSAMYLCASSFRDASSGNTIYFGEGSWLTVV.

The chain joins TRBV4-1 to TRBJ2-1, with D possibly being TRBD1 or TRBD2 (5 bases each). V was pared by 4 bases and J by 5 bases, with 18 bases between. Germline V gives CDR1 MGHRA, CDR2 YSYEKL. This CDR3 is built from 16 residues. CDR3 sequence (DNA): TGCGCCAGCAGCCCAAACAGACCTGGGGGACACAATGAGCAGTTCTTC. It codes for CASSPNRPGGHNEQFF.

The genes are TRBV5-1 and TRBJ2-1; 7 nucleotides line up with TRBD1. Losses at the gene ends were 2 bases for V and 7 bases for J; bases not matched to a gene: 6. In germline, CDR1 is SGHRS, CDR2 YFSETQ. The CDR3 covers 14 residues. Written as DNA, the CDR3 is TGCGCCAGCAGCTTTGGACAGGCGAGTAATGAGCAGTTCTTC. Translated, it gives CASSFGQASNEQFF.

The rearrangement links TRBV7-9 to TRBJ2-7; D is uncertain. Trimming stripped 5 bases from V and 2 bases from J, with 19 bases between. Per the germline V gene, CDR1 is SEHNR and CDR2 is FQNEAQ (reference sequence). This CDR3 has 16 amino acids. CDR3 bases: TGTGCCAGCAGCCCCCCCATAGGTAGCATTACCTACGAGCAGTACGTC. It specifies CASSPPIGSITYEQYV.

This clonotype was observed a handful of times. The chain combines TRBV9 with TRBJ2-5; TRBD1 is a possible D gene (7 bases). Trimming removed 3 bases at V and 2 bases at J, with 17 bases between. Germline assignment: CDR1 SGDLS and CDR2 YYNGEE. The CDR3 has 16 residues. As DNA, the CDR3 is TGTGCCAGCAGCGGAATTACAGGGGACTCACAAGAGACCCAGTACTTC. Amino acids: CASSGITGDSQETQYF.

J is TRBJ2-2 and V is TRBV5-1; D is unresolved. The CDR3 is made up of 14 amino acids. Germline assignment: CDR1 SGHRS and CDR2 YFSETQ. V was clipped by 5 bases and J by 1 base, with 9 bases between them. CDR3 sequence: CASRFNQNTGELFF. The CDR3 coding sequence is TGCGCCAGCAGGTTTAACCAGAACACCGGGGAGCTGTTTTTT.